These T cell receptor beta chains were read from a single sample in a study of shared clonotypes between healthy human individuals. The method was immunoSEQ multiplex PCR; TCRdb's version includes in-frame clones alone and lacks a portion of them. This table has 2 million or so clones, less than 95% appearing once. What was sequenced was naive CD8+ T cells sorted from blood. The source of these receptors is a man between 18 and 35 years old in good health. Both conserved end residues are part of each CDR3. Fields, in order: V gene, J gene, D gene, CDR3 protein. D genes are given only for firm matches.

TRBV2	TRBJ2-2	-	CASSKELGARSPGELFF
TRBV7-2	TRBJ1-1	-	CASSHHGGNTEAFF
TRBV7-9	TRBJ1-1	-	CASSLAGTLPEAFF
TRBV27	TRBJ1-1	TRBD1	CASSPSTGEKNTEAFF
TRBV23-1	TRBJ1-4	-	CASSRPQGGEEKLFF
TRBV6-5	TRBJ2-7	-	CASSYSIGGSGGEQYF
TRBV27	TRBJ2-3	-	CASSLGDPSTDTQYF
TRBV5-1	TRBJ1-1	-	CASSPFAEVRGGNTEAFF
TRBV4-2	TRBJ2-7	-	CASSQDPSPSTDEQYF
TRBV4-3	TRBJ1-2	-	CASSQEGNPRSGYTF
TRBV5-4	TRBJ1-1	-	CASSDLNTEAFF
TRBV9	TRBJ1-2	TRBD1	CASSVDEGAVGYTF
TRBV4-1	TRBJ1-1	-	CASSQGPAPGTEAFF
TRBV7-6	TRBJ1-3	-	CASSPEGAGNTIYF
TRBV11-2	TRBJ2-1	TRBD2	CASAPTLAGGGEQFF
TRBV5-6	TRBJ1-6	-	CASSSNLKETLHF
TRBV5-6	TRBJ1-1	-	CASSLGGLAFF
TRBV10-2	TRBJ2-7	-	CASSEYEQYF
TRBV7-9	TRBJ2-2	-	CASSFRAGELFF
TRBV5-1	TRBJ2-7	TRBD1	CASSLGPGTGLHEQYF
TRBV6-5	TRBJ2-7	TRBD1	CASSSWDRDYYEQYF
TRBV7-8	TRBJ2-5	TRBD2	CASSPAGGETQYF
TRBV4-1	TRBJ2-7	-	CASSQDQTRKYEQYF
TRBV5-1	TRBJ2-5	TRBD1	CASSLWTGYEETQYF
TRBV11-3	TRBJ2-7	-	CASSQNSYEQYF
TRBV28	TRBJ1-4	TRBD1	CASSLHGQGAEANEKLFF
TRBV29-1	TRBJ2-2	-	CSVVVAGYTGELFF
TRBV4-3	TRBJ2-1	TRBD2	CASSSGLAGVNEQFF
TRBV7-9	TRBJ2-5	TRBD2	CASSVAGGPETQYF
TRBV15	TRBJ2-7	TRBD2	CATSRGGRESPYEQYF
TRBV4-1	TRBJ2-1	-	CASRGTRDNEQFF
TRBV27	TRBJ2-1	TRBD2	CASRRGGNTYNEQFF
TRBV7-9	TRBJ2-7	TRBD1	CASSPTAGTGAVEQYF
TRBV30	TRBJ2-1	TRBD2	CAWSLAAYNEQFF
TRBV10-3	TRBJ1-1	-	CAITTSQMNTEAFF
TRBV27	TRBJ1-5	TRBD1	CASSFGQGVQPQHF
TRBV6-5	TRBJ1-3	-	CASSNSYSGNTIYF
TRBV29-1	TRBJ2-5	-	CSVDHPQETQYF
TRBV6-5	TRBJ1-4	-	CASSYTGAENEKLFF
TRBV28	TRBJ1-1	-	CASSRTALGNTEAFF
TRBV7-9	TRBJ2-3	TRBD2	CASSLIGEGDTQYF
TRBV27	TRBJ2-1	-	CASSLDRAHNEQFF
TRBV2	TRBJ2-7	-	CASSEAGGLPYEQYF
TRBV29-1	TRBJ1-1	-	CSVSDGDTEAFF
TRBV13	TRBJ1-2	TRBD1	CASSQQGDYGYTF
TRBV4-1	TRBJ2-7	-	CASSPRDSSSYEQYF
TRBV2	TRBJ2-6	-	CASSDGTPVSGANVLTF
TRBV10-3	TRBJ2-7	-	CAIRDSLSSYEQYF
TRBV29-1	TRBJ2-7	-	CSGGGLYEQYF
TRBV6-5	TRBJ2-3	-	CASSSLQGADTQYF
TRBV4-1	TRBJ2-3	-	CASSQATDTQYF
TRBV7-9	TRBJ2-5	-	CASSLAVGNQETQYF
TRBV29-1	TRBJ2-3	TRBD2	CSVAGTSGYTDTQYF
TRBV10-1	TRBJ1-4	-	CPPEGHEKLFF
TRBV7-2	TRBJ2-1	-	CASSLTPSYNEQFF
TRBV10-3	TRBJ1-2	TRBD1	CAISEPDRGDYGYTF
TRBV30	TRBJ1-6	-	CAWSPWTESSYNSPLHF
TRBV27	TRBJ2-7	TRBD1	CASRAWDRTDEQYF
TRBV6-1	TRBJ2-2	-	CASRHREGTGELFF
TRBV28	TRBJ2-2	-	CASSSLPTGAKFGNTGELFF